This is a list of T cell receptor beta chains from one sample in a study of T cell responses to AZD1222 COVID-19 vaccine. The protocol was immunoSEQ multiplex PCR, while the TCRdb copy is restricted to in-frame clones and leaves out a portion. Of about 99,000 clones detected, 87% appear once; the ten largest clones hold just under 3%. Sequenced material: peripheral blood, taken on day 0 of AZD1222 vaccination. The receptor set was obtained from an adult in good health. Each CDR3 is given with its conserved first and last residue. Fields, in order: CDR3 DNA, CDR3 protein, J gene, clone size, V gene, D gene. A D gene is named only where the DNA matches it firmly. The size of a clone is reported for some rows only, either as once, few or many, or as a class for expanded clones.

DNA: TGTGCCAGCAGCGGGGACGGCTACGAGCAGTACTTC
CDR3: CASSGDGYEQYF
J: TRBJ2-7
size: .
V: TRBV9
D: .

DNA: TGTGCCAGCAGCCTAAGGGAGGATACTGAAGCTTTCTTT
CDR3: CASSLREDTEAFF
J: TRBJ1-1
size: .
V: TRBV3-1/TRBV3-2
D: .

DNA: TGTGCCAGCAGCTTGAGGACAGCTGGAAACACCATATATTTT
CDR3: CASSLRTAGNTIYF
J: TRBJ1-3
size: .
V: TRBV5-8
D: .

DNA: TGTGCCAGCAGGCTAGGGACAGGGACGCCCCAGCATTTT
CDR3: CASRLGTGTPQHF
J: TRBJ1-5
size: .
V: TRBV6-5
D: TRBD1

DNA: TGTGCCAGCAGCCTGAGTCACAGGGTTTCACCCCTCCACTTT
CDR3: CASSLSHRVSPLHF
J: TRBJ1-6
size: .
V: TRBV3-1/TRBV3-2
D: .

DNA: TGTGCCAGCAGCCAAGAATTTGCAGGGGCTTTCGGTGAAGCTTTCTTT
CDR3: CASSQEFAGAFGEAFF
J: TRBJ1-1
size: .
V: TRBV3-1/TRBV3-2
D: .

DNA: TGTGCCAGCAGCAATCACCTGGGACAGAGGAACACTGAAGCTTTCTTT
CDR3: CASSNHLGQRNTEAFF
J: TRBJ1-1
size: .
V: TRBV21-1
D: .

DNA: TGTGCCAGCAGCCAAAGCTGGGGGGCCGGCTATGGCTACACCTTC
CDR3: CASSQSWGAGYGYTF
J: TRBJ1-2
size: few
V: TRBV14
D: .

DNA: TGTGCCAGCAGCTTAGGACTAGCGGGGCGGAGCTCCTACAATGAGCAGTTCTTC
CDR3: CASSLGLAGRSSYNEQFF
J: TRBJ2-1
size: .
V: TRBV7-2
D: TRBD2

DNA: TGTGCCAGCAGTTACTCGAGCGGGAGGGCCTCCAATGGGCAGTTCTTC
CDR3: CASSYSSGRASNGQFF
J: TRBJ2-1
size: .
V: TRBV6-5
D: TRBD2

DNA: TGCGCCAGCAGCCAAGTGGGTATGGCCCCTGAAAAACTGTTTTTT
CDR3: CASSQVGMAPEKLFF
J: TRBJ1-4
size: .
V: TRBV4-3
D: .

DNA: TGTGCCAGCAGTGAAGCGCTTCCCGACGGTGCCTACGAGCAGTACTTC
CDR3: CASSEALPDGAYEQYF
J: TRBJ2-7
size: once
V: TRBV6-1
D: .

DNA: TGTGCCAGCAGCAAGGACAGGGACGAGCAGTACTTC
CDR3: CASSKDRDEQYF
J: TRBJ2-7
size: .
V: TRBV11-3
D: TRBD1

DNA: TGTGCCAGCAGCCAAGAAGGCGGGGGCCGCACAGATACGCAGTATTTT
CDR3: CASSQEGGGRTDTQYF
J: TRBJ2-3
size: .
V: TRBV4-2
D: .

DNA: TGTGCCAGCAGCTTAGTGGGAGGGACGGATAACTATGGCTACACCTTC
CDR3: CASSLVGGTDNYGYTF
J: TRBJ1-2
size: once
V: TRBV7-8
D: .

DNA: TGTGCCAGCTCACCACGCTACCAAGACGCTACGAATTTT
CDR3: CASSPRYQDATNF
J: TRBJ2-3
size: .
V: TRBV18
D: .

DNA: TGCGCCAGCAGCTTGTACACGAACACTGAAGCTTTCTTT
CDR3: CASSLYTNTEAFF
J: TRBJ1-1
size: .
V: TRBV5-1
D: .

DNA: TGTGCCAGCAGCCCCAATGGAGTGAGGGGCTACACTGAAGCTTTCTTT
CDR3: CASSPNGVRGYTEAFF
J: TRBJ1-1
size: .
V: TRBV9
D: .

DNA: TGTGCCAGCAGCCAAGACGCGACCACCTCCTACAATGAGCAGTTCTTC
CDR3: CASSQDATTSYNEQFF
J: TRBJ2-1
size: .
V: TRBV4-2
D: .

DNA: TGTGCCAGCGCCCGACTAGCGGGGCGAGCCTACGAGCAGTACTTC
CDR3: CASARLAGRAYEQYF
J: TRBJ2-7
size: .
V: TRBV7-2
D: TRBD2

DNA: TGTGCCAGCAGTGAAAGGACGGCCACGGAGCAGTTCTTC
CDR3: CASSERTATEQFF
J: TRBJ2-1
size: .
V: TRBV2
D: .

DNA: TGTGCCAGCAGCGTCGGGACTAGCGGGAGCCAGAACACCGGGGAGCTGTTTTTT
CDR3: CASSVGTSGSQNTGELFF
J: TRBJ2-2
size: .
V: TRBV9
D: TRBD2

DNA: TGTGCCAGCAGATCGCTAGGGAGGACTGAAGCTTTCTTT
CDR3: CASRSLGRTEAFF
J: TRBJ1-1
size: .
V: TRBV13
D: .

DNA: TGCGCCAGCAGCCGCCTTGTCGGGGGACAGAAGTATTCACCCCTCCACTTT
CDR3: CASSRLVGGQKYSPLHF
J: TRBJ1-6
size: .
V: TRBV4-1
D: TRBD1

DNA: TGCGCCAGCAGCCAAGATCATGGGACAGGGCAAGTAGATACGCAGTATTTT
CDR3: CASSQDHGTGQVDTQYF
J: TRBJ2-3
size: once
V: TRBV4-3
D: TRBD1

DNA: TGTGCCAGCAGTCCCCAGAACACTGAAGCTTTCTTT
CDR3: CASSPQNTEAFF
J: TRBJ1-1
size: .
V: TRBV2
D: .

DNA: TGTGCCAGCAGCTTGGACAGGGCCCCCTACGAGCAGTACTTC
CDR3: CASSLDRAPYEQYF
J: TRBJ2-7
size: .
V: TRBV5-6
D: .

DNA: TGTGCCAGCAGCTTAGGGGAGGTGGTAGCGGGAGTTGGTGAGCAGTTCTTC
CDR3: CASSLGEVVAGVGEQFF
J: TRBJ2-1
size: .
V: TRBV11-3
D: TRBD2

DNA: TGTGCCAGCAGTAAGGACAGGGGTTTTGTGGGATCACCCCTCCACTTT
CDR3: CASSKDRGFVGSPLHF
J: TRBJ1-6
size: .
V: TRBV6-2/TRBV6-3
D: TRBD1

DNA: TGTGCCAGCACCTCAGGGGGCAATCAGCCCCAGCATTTT
CDR3: CASTSGGNQPQHF
J: TRBJ1-5
size: .
V: TRBV2
D: .

DNA: TGCAGCGTTTTTGAAGGGTCCGGTATAAATCAGCCCCAGCATTTT
CDR3: CSVFEGSGINQPQHF
J: TRBJ1-5
size: .
V: TRBV29-1
D: .

DNA: TGTGCCTGGACGGGGGGGCCGGACAATTCACCCCTCCACTTT
CDR3: CAWTGGPDNSPLHF
J: TRBJ1-6
size: .
V: TRBV30
D: .

DNA: TGTGCCAGTACCCCGACAGGGTTTGGAAACACCATATATTTT
CDR3: CASTPTGFGNTIYF
J: TRBJ1-3
size: .
V: TRBV19
D: TRBD1

DNA: TGTGCCAGCAGCCGCCACAGGGAAACTGAAGCTTTCTTT
CDR3: CASSRHRETEAFF
J: TRBJ1-1
size: .
V: TRBV7-8
D: .

DNA: TGTGCCAGCAGTTACTCGGCAGGGGAGAAGTATTTT
CDR3: CASSYSAGEKYF
J: TRBJ2-3
size: .
V: TRBV6-5
D: .

DNA: TGTGCCAGCAGCTCCGACACGGGGGGCGGCTCCTACGAGCAGTACTTC
CDR3: CASSSDTGGGSYEQYF
J: TRBJ2-7
size: .
V: TRBV7-2
D: .

DNA: TGCGCCAGCAGCCAGACAGGGGACACCGGGGAGCTGTTTTTT
CDR3: CASSQTGDTGELFF
J: TRBJ2-2
size: .
V: TRBV5-1
D: TRBD1